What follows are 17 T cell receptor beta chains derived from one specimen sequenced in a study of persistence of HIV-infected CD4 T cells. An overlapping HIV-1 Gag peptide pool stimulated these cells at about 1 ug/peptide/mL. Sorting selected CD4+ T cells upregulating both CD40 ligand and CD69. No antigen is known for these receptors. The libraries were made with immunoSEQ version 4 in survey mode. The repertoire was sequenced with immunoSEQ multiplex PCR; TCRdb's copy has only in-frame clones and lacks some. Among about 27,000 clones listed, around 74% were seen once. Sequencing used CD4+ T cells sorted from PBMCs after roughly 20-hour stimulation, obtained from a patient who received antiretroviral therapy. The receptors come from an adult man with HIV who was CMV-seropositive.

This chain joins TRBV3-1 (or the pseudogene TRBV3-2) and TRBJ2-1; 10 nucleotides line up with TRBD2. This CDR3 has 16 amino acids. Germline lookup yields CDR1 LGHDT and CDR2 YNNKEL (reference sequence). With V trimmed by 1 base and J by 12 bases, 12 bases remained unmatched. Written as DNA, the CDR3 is TGTGCCAGCAGCCAAGTAGTCCTAGCGGGGGAGATCGTGCAGTTCTTC. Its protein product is CASSQVVLAGEIVQFF.

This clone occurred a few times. CDR3 loop: CASSLSRGAGNTIYF. The CDR3 DNA reads TGTGCCAGCAGTTTAAGCAGGGGTGCTGGAAACACCATATATTTT. This chain connects TRBV28 to TRBJ1-3, with a weak D call TRBD1 (6 bases). CDR3 length: 15 amino acids. Deletions cut 2 bases from V and 2 bases from J, with 10 bases between. Germline loops: CDR1 MDHEN, CDR2 SYDVKM.

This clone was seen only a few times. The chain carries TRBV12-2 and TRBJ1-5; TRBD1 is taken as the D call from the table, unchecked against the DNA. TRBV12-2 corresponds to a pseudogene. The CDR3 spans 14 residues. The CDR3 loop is CASRLGYSNQPQHF. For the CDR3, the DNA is TGTGCAAGTCGCTTGGGCTATAGCAATCAGCCCCAGCATTTT.

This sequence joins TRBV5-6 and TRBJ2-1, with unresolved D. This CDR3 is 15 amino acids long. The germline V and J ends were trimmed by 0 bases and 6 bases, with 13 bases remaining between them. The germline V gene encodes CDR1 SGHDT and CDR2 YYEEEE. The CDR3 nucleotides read TGTGCCAGCAGCTTGGAACGGATTACACCCAATGAGCAGTTCTTC. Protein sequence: CASSLERITPNEQFF. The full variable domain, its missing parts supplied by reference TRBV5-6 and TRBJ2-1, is DAGVTQSPTHLIKTRGQQVTLRCSPKSGHDTVSWYQQALGQGPQFIFQYYEEEERQRGNFPDRFSGHQFPNYSSELNVNALLLGDSALYLCASSLERITPNEQFFGPGTRLTVL.

In DNA form, the CDR3 reads TGTGCCAGCAGCTTGGGGAGTAACTATGGCTACACCTTC. Its translation is CASSLGSNYGYTF. This sequence joins TRBV5-4 and TRBJ1-2; D gene uncertain. CDR3 size: 13 residues. The ends were cut back, 0 bases at V and 1 base at J, with 4 bases in the middle. Germline CDR1 SGHNT, CDR2 YYREEE (reference sequence).

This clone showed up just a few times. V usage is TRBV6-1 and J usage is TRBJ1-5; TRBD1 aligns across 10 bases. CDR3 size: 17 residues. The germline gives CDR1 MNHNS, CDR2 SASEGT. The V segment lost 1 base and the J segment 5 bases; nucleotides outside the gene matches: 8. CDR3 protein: CASSEGPLGQGYQPQHF. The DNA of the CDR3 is TGTGCCAGCAGTGAAGGGCCCCTGGGACAGGGGTATCAGCCCCAGCATTTT.

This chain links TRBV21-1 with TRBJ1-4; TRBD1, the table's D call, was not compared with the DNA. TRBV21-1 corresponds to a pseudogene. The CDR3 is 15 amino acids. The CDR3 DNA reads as TGTGCCAGCAGCAACAAGGGGGCAGCTAATGAAAAACTGTTTTTT. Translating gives CASSNKGAANEKLFF.

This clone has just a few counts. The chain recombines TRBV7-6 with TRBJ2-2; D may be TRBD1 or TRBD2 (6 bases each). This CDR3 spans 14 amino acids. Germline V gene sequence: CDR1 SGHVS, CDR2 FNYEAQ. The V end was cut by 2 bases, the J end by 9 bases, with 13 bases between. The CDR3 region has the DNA TGTGCCAGCAGCTTAAGGGGGGCGAGAAGGGAGCTGTTTTTT. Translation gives CASSLRGARRELFF.

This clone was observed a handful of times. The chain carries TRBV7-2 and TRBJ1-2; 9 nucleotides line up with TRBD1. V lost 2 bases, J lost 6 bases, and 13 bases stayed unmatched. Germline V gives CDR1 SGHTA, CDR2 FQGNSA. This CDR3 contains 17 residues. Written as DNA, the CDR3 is TGTGCCAGCAGCTTAATGGGTGGTCCCGGACAGGGGAATGGCTACACCTTC. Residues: CASSLMGGPGQGNGYTF.

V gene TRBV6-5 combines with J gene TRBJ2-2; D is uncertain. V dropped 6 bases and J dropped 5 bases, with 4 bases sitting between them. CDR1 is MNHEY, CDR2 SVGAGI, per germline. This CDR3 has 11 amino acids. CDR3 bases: TGTGCCAGCAGACAGACCGGGGAGCTGTTTTTT. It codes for CASRQTGELFF.

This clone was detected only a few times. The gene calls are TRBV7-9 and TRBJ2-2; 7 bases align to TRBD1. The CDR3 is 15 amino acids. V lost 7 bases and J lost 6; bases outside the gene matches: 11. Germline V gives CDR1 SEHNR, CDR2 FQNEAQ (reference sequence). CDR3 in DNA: TGTGCCAGCACCACACAGGGGCTAACCTCCGGGGAGCTGTTTTTT. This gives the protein CASTTQGLTSGELFF. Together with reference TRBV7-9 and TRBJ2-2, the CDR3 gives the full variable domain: DTGVSQNPRHKITKRGQNVTFRCDPISEHNRLYWYRQTLGQGPEFLTYFQNEAQLEKSRLLSDRFSAERPKGSFSTLEIQRTEQGDSAMYLCASTTQGLTSGELFFGEGSRLTVL.

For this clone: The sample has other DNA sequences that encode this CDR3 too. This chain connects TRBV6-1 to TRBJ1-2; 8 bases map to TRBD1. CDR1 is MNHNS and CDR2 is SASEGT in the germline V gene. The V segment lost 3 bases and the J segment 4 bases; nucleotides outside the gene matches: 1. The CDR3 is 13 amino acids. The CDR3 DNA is TGTGCCAGCAGTGAGGACAGGGTCTATGGCTACACCTTC. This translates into CASSEDRVYGYTF.

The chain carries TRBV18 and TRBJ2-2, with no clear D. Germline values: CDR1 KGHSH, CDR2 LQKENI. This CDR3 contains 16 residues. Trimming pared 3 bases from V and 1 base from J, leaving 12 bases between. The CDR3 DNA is TGTGCCAGCTCACCCCCTGCTACAGTGAACACCGGGGAGCTGTTTTTT. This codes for CASSPPATVNTGELFF. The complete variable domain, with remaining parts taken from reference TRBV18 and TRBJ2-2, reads NAGVMQNPRHLVRRRGQEARLRCSPMKGHSHVYWYRQLPEEGLKFMVYLQKENIIDESGMPKERFSAEFPKEGPSILRIQQVVRGDSAAYFCASSPPATVNTGELFFGEGSRLTVL.

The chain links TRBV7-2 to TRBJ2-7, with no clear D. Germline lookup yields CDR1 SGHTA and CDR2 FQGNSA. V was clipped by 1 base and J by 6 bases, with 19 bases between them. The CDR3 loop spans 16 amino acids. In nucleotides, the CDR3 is TGTGCCAGCAGCTTAGATCTGCGGACCGGGCAATCCGAGCAGTACTTC. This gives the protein CASSLDLRTGQSEQYF. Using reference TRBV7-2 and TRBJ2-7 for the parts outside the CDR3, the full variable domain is GAGVSQSPSNKVTEKGKDVELRCDPISGHTALYWYRQSLGQGLEFLIYFQGNSAPDKSGLPSDRFSAERTGGSVSTLTIQRTQQEDSAVYLCASSLDLRTGQSEQYFGPGTRLTVT.

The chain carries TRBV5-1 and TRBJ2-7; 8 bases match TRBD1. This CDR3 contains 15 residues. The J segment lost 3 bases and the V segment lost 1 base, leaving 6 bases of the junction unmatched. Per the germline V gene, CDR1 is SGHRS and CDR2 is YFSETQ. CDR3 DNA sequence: TGCGCCAGCAGCTTGAGAGGTGACAGGGGCTACGAGCAGTACTTC. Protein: CASSLRGDRGYEQYF.

DNA of the CDR3: TGTGCCAGCAGTAATCCCCCCCTGAAAAACATTCAGTACTTC. Translated: CASSNPPLKNIQYF. V is TRBV27 and J is TRBJ2-4; D not resolved. This CDR3 spans 14 amino acids. Trimming cost V 5 bases and J 4 bases, with 12 bases left between them. Germline values: CDR1 MNHEY, CDR2 SMNVEV (reference sequence).

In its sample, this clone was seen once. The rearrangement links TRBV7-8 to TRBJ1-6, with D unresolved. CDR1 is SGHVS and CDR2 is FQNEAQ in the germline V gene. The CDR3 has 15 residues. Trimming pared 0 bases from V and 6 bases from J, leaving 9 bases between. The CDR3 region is CASSLAGYGNSPLHF. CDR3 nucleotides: TGTGCCAGCAGCTTAGCGGGGTACGGTAATTCACCCCTCCACTTT. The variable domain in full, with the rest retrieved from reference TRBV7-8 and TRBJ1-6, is GAGVSQSPRYKVAKRGQDVALRCDPISGHVSLFWYQQALGQGPEFLTYFQNEAQLDKSGLPSDRFFAERPEGSVSTLKIQRTQQEDSAVYLCASSLAGYGNSPLHFGNGTRLTVT.